This paragraph covers one T cell receptor (beta chain) sequence. This entry is derived from a study of blood T cell repertoires in COVID-19. Study as a whole: Donors in the United States, Italy and Spain gave samples during acute or convalescent COVID-19. The cDNA or gDNA used as material had been derived from T cells, B-cell-depleted T cells, or PBMCs.

V shed 3 bases, J shed 2 bases, and the junction held 4 bases outside the gene matches. Germline CDR1 is SGHTA and CDR2 is FQGTGA. The CDR3 has 16 amino acids. Repertoires were generated with immunoSEQ multiplex PCR, while TCRdb's copy carries only in-frame clones and drops some. The table has about 150,000 clones, approximately 86% seen once. The specimen sequenced was peripheral blood. This clonotype originated in an elderly woman with COVID-19, enrolled during active disease. The V and J genes are TRBV7-3 and TRBJ2-1; the match to TRBD2 covers 10 bases. CDR3 region: CASSFGGTSAYNEQFF. CDR3 bases: TGTGCCAGCAGCTTCGGGGGGACTAGCGCCTACAATGAGCAGTTCTTC.